This paragraph covers one T cell receptor beta chain sequence. The sample originates from a study of cytomegalovirus exposure and HLA in healthy donors. With 60 Vbeta and 13 Jbeta primers, the PCR was carried out. Assay: immunoSEQ multiplex PCR; the TCRdb copy retains only in-frame clones and omits some. Here the sample spans about 190,000 clones, over 60% being singletons. The V gene's germline CDR1 is MNHEY and CDR2 SVGAGI. CDR3 length: 14 amino acids. V lost 8 bases to trimming and J lost 5 bases; unmatched junction nucleotides: 6. The TCR comes from a woman between 40 and 50 years old in good health and CMV-seronegative. The chain is built from TRBV6-5 and TRBJ1-4; TRBD1 agrees at 9 bases. The specimen sequenced was PBMCs. This CDR3 is CASGRTGANEKLFF. Written as DNA, the CDR3 is TGTGCCAGCGGTAGGACAGGGGCAAATGAAAAACTGTTTTTT.